This TCR beta chain appears in the sequencing data of a study of blood T cells in healthy people across ages. Primers used in a second PCR of roughly 7 to 12 cycles were a sample-barcoded 5' primer and a J-beta primer mix. TCRdb reanalysed the 5' RACE reads using MiXCR and keeps one entry per CDR3 protein. Of hundreds of thousands of distinct CDR3 sequences in the sample, over 40% are singletons; the top ten hold about 32%. This clonotype came up many times. Trimming cost V 6 bases and J 8 bases, with 15 bases left between them. CDR1 SNHLY and CDR2 FYNNEI come from the germline V gene. This CDR3 contains 13 residues.

The chain combines TRBV2 with TRBJ2-3; the D gene is possibly TRBD2 (5 bases). The sample comprised blood. The sequence derives from a man older than 75 in good health. The CDR3 is CASSREAEGTQYF. For the CDR3, the DNA is TGTGCCAGCAGCCGAGAGGCCGAGGGTACGCAGTATTTT.